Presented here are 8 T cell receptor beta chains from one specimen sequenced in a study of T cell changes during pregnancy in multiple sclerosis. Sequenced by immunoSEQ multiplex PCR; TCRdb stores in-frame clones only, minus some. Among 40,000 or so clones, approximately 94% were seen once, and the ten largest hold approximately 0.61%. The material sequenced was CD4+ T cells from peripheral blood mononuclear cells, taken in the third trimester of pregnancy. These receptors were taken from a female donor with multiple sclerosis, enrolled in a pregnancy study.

CDR3 DNA: TGTGCCAGCAGCTTATCCCAGTTTGGAAACACCATATATTTT. Encoded protein: CASSLSQFGNTIYF. The V gene is TRBV7-6, the J gene TRBJ1-3; D call uncertain. Deletions cut 2 bases from V and 3 bases from J, with 8 bases between. In germline, CDR1 is SGHVS, CDR2 FNYEAQ. The CDR3 is 14 amino acids.

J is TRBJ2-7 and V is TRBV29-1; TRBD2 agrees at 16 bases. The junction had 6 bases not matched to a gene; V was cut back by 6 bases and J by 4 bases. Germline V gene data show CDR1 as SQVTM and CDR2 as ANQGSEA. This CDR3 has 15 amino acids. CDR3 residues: CSVPAGLAGGYEQYF. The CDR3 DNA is TGCAGCGTACCAGCGGGACTAGCGGGGGGGTACGAGCAGTACTTC.

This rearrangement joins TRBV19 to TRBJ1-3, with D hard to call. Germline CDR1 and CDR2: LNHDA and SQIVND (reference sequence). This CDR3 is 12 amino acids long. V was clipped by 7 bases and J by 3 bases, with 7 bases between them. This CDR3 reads CASNYLGNTIYF. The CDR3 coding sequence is TGTGCCAGTAACTACCTTGGAAACACCATATATTTT.

The CDR3 DNA follows: TGTGCCAGCAGCCCAGGGACAGATCGGAATCAGCCCCAGCATTTT. It encodes CASSPGTDRNQPQHF. The genes are TRBV7-2 and TRBJ1-5; 7 bases map to TRBD1. Per germline, CDR1 SGHTA and CDR2 FQGNSA. The V gene end was trimmed by 5 bases and the J gene end by 4 bases; junction bases not matched to a gene: 8. The length of the CDR3 is 15 residues.

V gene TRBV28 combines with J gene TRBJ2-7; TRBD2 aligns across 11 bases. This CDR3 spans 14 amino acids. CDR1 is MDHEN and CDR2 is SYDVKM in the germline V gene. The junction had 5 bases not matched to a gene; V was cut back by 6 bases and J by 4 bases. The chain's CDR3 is CASSPGLAAYEQYF. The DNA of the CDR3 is TGTGCCAGCAGCCCGGGACTAGCGGCGTACGAGCAGTACTTC.

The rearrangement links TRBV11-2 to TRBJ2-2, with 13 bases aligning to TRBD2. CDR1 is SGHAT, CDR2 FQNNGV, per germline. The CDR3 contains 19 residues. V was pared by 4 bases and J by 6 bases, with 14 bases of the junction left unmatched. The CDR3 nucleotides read TGTGCCAGCAGCTCTAGGACAGAGGGACTAGCGGGATCGGCCGGGGAGCTGTTTTTT. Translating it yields CASSSRTEGLAGSAGELFF.

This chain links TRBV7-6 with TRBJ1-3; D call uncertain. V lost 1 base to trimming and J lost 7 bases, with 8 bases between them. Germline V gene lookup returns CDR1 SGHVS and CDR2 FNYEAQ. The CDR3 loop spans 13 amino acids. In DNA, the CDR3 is TGTGCCAGCAGCTTAGACATCCTGAACACCATATATTTT. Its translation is CASSLDILNTIYF.

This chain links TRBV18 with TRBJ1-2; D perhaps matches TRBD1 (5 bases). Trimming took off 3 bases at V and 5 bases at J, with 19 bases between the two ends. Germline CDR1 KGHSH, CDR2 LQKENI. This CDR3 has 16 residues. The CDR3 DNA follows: TGTGCCAGCTCACCGACAGCTACATCAGCGCTTTATGGCTACACCTTC. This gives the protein CASSPTATSALYGYTF.